Shown below are 24 T cell receptor beta chains from a single sample sequenced in a study of cytomegalovirus exposure and HLA in healthy donors. Generated by immunoSEQ multiplex PCR, the TCRdb table keeps only in-frame clones and is missing some. This table holds under 200,000 clones, 95% to 96% found once. Sequences were obtained from PBMCs. These receptors originate from a woman aged 18-29 years in good health and CMV-seronegative.

The V gene is TRBV4-1, the J gene TRBJ1-2, with D possibly matching TRBD1 (6 bases). The ends were cut back, 4 bases at V and 5 bases at J, with 20 bases in the middle. Germline lookup yields CDR1 MGHRA and CDR2 YSYEKL. This CDR3 is built from 16 residues. The CDR3 coding sequence is TGCGCCAGCAGCCCGGACAGCCTGATCCATACATATGGCTACACCTTC. Its translation: CASSPDSLIHTYGYTF.

A single count supports this clone. The CDR3 protein is CASRRDGGFNSPLHF. CDR3 DNA sequence: TGTGCCAGTAGGCGGGACGGAGGCTTCAATTCACCCCTCCACTTT. V is TRBV19 and J is TRBJ1-6, with D maybe TRBD1 (5 bases). The CDR3 contains 15 residues. V gave up 6 bases and J gave up 7 bases, with 16 bases separating them. Germline V gene data show CDR1 as LNHDA and CDR2 as SQIVND (reference sequence).

This chain connects TRBV7-8 to TRBJ2-7; TRBD2 agrees at 9 bases. The CDR3 contains 15 residues. Germline V gives CDR1 SGHVS, CDR2 FQNEAQ. The V gene end was trimmed by 2 bases and the J gene end by 3 bases; junction bases not matched to a gene: 5. The CDR3 DNA reads TGTGCCAGCAGCTTAAGGTCTAGCGGGAACTACGAGCAGTACTTC. This gives the protein CASSLRSSGNYEQYF.

The chain joins TRBV10-3 to TRBJ2-7; possible D gene TRBD1, 6 bases. Germline lookup yields CDR1 ENHRY and CDR2 SYGVKD. The length of the CDR3 is 13 residues. V shed 2 bases and J shed 3 bases, with 8 bases lying between them. CDR3 nucleotides: TGTGCCATCAGTGAGGGACAGTTCTACGAGCAGTACTTC. This gives the protein CAISEGQFYEQYF.

The V call is TRBV6-1, the J call TRBJ1-4; no clear D gene. Trimming removed 0 bases at V and 3 bases at J, with 20 bases between. Germline CDR1 and CDR2: MNHNS and SASEGT. The length of the CDR3 is 19 residues. The CDR3 nucleotides read TGTGCCAGCAGTGAAGCGCTGACATCCGGACTACCCCCTAATGAAAAACTGTTTTTT. Amino acids: CASSEALTSGLPPNEKLFF.

This chain links TRBV2 with TRBJ2-7; TRBD2 matches 14 bases. This CDR3 region has 16 residues. The germline V gene encodes CDR1 SNHLY and CDR2 FYNNEI. V shed 1 base and J 4 bases; nucleotides not matched to a gene: 3. In DNA form, the CDR3 reads TGTGCCAGCAGTGAAGATAGACTAGCGGGGGGGTACGAGCAGTACTTC. Amino acids: CASSEDRLAGGYEQYF.

The chain joins TRBV5-3 to TRBJ1-4; D perhaps matches TRBD1 (5 bases). TRBV5-3 is reported as an ORF; its role is uncertain. The V end lost 4 bases, the J end lost 6 bases, and 19 bases lay between the germline ends. The CDR3 totals 16 residues. This CDR3 is CARSPTSGGGDEKLFF. The CDR3 nucleotides are TGTGCCAGAAGCCCCACCTCGGGGGGTGGGGATGAAAAACTGTTTTTT.

The chain joins TRBV7-9 to TRBJ1-1, with D possibly matching TRBD1 (5 bases). The CDR3 has 14 residues. Germline CDR1 and CDR2: SEHNR and FQNEAQ (reference sequence). V lost 3 bases and J 6 bases, leaving 14 bases between the germline ends. The CDR3 here is CASSFPNKGAEAFF. In DNA, the CDR3 is TGTGCCAGCAGCTTCCCGAATAAAGGGGCTGAAGCTTTCTTT.

The rearrangement uses TRBV5-1 and TRBJ2-1; TRBD1 matches 7 bases. Germline V gene lookup returns CDR1 SGHRS and CDR2 YFSETQ. This CDR3 contains 13 residues. J lost 5 bases, V lost 3 bases, and 2 bases had no gene match. This CDR3 reads CASSSGQHNEQFF. CDR3 DNA: TGCGCCAGCAGCTCGGGACAGCACAATGAGCAGTTCTTC.

This clone was detected only once. The rearrangement links TRBV6-6 to TRBJ1-2; perhaps TRBD1 as D (6 bases). The CDR3 runs to 15 residues. Germline V gene sequence: CDR1 MNHNY, CDR2 SVGAGI (reference sequence). Trimming cost V 0 bases and J 3 bases, with 11 bases left between them. CDR3 region: CASSYSTRGHYGYTF. The CDR3 nucleotides are TGTGCCAGCAGTTACTCGACCAGGGGTCACTATGGCTACACCTTC.

V usage is TRBV5-1 and J usage is TRBJ1-1, with a tentative D call TRBD1 (5 bases). Trimming shortened V by 0 bases and J by 7 bases, and 19 bases separated the two germline ends. Per the germline V gene, CDR1 is SGHRS and CDR2 is YFSETQ. The CDR3 totals 16 residues. The CDR3 loop is CASSLGFGGGYSEAFF. CDR3 sequence (DNA): TGCGCCAGCAGCTTGGGGTTTGGGGGGGGGTACAGTGAAGCTTTCTTT.

V is TRBV12-5 and J is TRBJ1-3; no clear D. Germline V gene lookup returns CDR1 LGHNT and CDR2 FRNRAP. The V end was cut by 9 bases, the J end by 0 bases, with 6 bases between. The CDR3 contains 12 residues. In nucleotides, the CDR3 is TGTGCTAGCGTGGCCTCTGGAAACACCATATATTTT. Protein sequence: CASVASGNTIYF.

V usage is TRBV30 and J usage is TRBJ2-4; D remains unclear. Trimming took 2 bases from V and 8 from J, leaving 7 bases between them. This CDR3 has 11 residues. Germline V gene lookup returns CDR1 GTSNPN and CDR2 SVGIG (reference sequence). CDR3 protein: CAWSSFDIQYF. The CDR3 DNA follows: TGTGCCTGGAGTAGCTTCGACATTCAGTACTTC.

The chain links TRBV6-1 to TRBJ2-6, with TRBD1 identical over 9 bases. Losses at the gene ends were 4 bases for V and 0 bases for J; bases not matched to a gene: 7. The V gene's germline CDR1 is MNHNS and CDR2 SASEGT. This CDR3 contains 18 residues. CDR3 nucleotide sequence: TGTGCCAGCAGTGGATCCGGGACAGGGAGCTCTGGGGCCAACGTCCTGACTTTC. Its protein product is CASSGSGTGSSGANVLTF.

The chain is built from TRBV7-2 and TRBJ2-2; 13 bases are a match to TRBD2. The length of the CDR3 is 21 residues. Germline loops: CDR1 SGHTA, CDR2 FQGNSA. The trim removed 0 bases at V and 0 bases at J, leaving 10 bases unmatched. CDR3 in amino acids: CASSLATGLAGEWTNTGELFF. The CDR3, as DNA: TGTGCCAGCAGCTTAGCCACAGGACTAGCGGGGGAATGGACGAACACCGGGGAGCTGTTTTTT.

This chain connects TRBV5-6 to TRBJ2-3; tentative D call: TRBD2 (5 bases). CDR1 is SGHDT, CDR2 YYEEEE, per germline. There are 14 residues in the CDR3. The germline V and J ends were trimmed by 1 base and 6 bases, with 12 bases remaining between them. The CDR3: CASSLLYGEDTQYF. The DNA of the CDR3 is TGTGCCAGCAGCTTGCTTTATGGGGAGGATACGCAGTATTTT.

The rearrangement uses TRBV6-6 and TRBJ2-7, with a tentative D call TRBD2 (6 bases). CDR3 length: 13 amino acids. V was clipped by 2 bases and J by 7 bases, with 12 bases between them. Germline CDR1 MNHNY, CDR2 SVGAGI (reference sequence). The CDR3, as DNA: TGTGCCAGCAGTTACGGCAGGGCGGGAGAGCAGTACTTC. Translation gives CASSYGRAGEQYF.

The rearrangement links TRBV28 to TRBJ1-4; the D gene is possibly TRBD1 (6 bases). Trimming pared 4 bases from V and 7 bases from J, leaving 13 bases between. The V gene's germline CDR1 is MDHEN and CDR2 SYDVKM. The CDR3 has 14 amino acids. Here the CDR3 reads CASSSTGLGEKLFF. CDR3 in DNA: TGTGCCAGCAGTTCGACAGGCTTAGGTGAAAAACTGTTTTTT. The full variable domain, completed using reference TRBV28 and TRBJ1-4, is DVKVTQSSRYLVKRTGEKVFLECVQDMDHENMFWYRQDPGLGLRLIYFSYDVKMKEKGDIPEGYSVSREKKERFSLILESASTNQTSMYLCASSSTGLGEKLFFGSGTQLSVL.

CDR3 region: CASSQDPTSGGTYNEQFF. CDR3 sequence (DNA): TGCGCCAGCAGCCAAGACCCGACTAGCGGGGGTACCTACAATGAGCAGTTCTTC. This rearrangement joins TRBV4-3 to TRBJ2-1; the match to TRBD2 covers 12 bases. The CDR3 runs 18 residues. Trimming took 0 bases from V and 2 from J; bases not matched to a gene: 5. CDR1 LGHNA and CDR2 YSLEER come from the germline V gene.

The rearrangement links TRBV9 to TRBJ2-3; 11 positions match TRBD2. V lost 0 bases, J lost 3 bases, and 6 bases stayed unmatched. The CDR3 covers 17 residues. CDR1 is SGDLS and CDR2 is YYNGEE in the germline V gene. As DNA, the CDR3 is TGTGCCAGCAGCGTAGGTCTAGCGGGGGGAAGGACAGATACGCAGTATTTT. This translates into CASSVGLAGGRTDTQYF.

The chain uses TRBV18 and TRBJ2-1, with D maybe TRBD1 (5 bases). The CDR3 totals 14 residues. Germline CDR1 KGHSH, CDR2 LQKENI. Trimming shortened V by 3 bases and J by 5 bases, and 11 bases separated the two germline ends. As DNA, the CDR3 is TGTGCCAGCTCACCTTGGCAGGGTGACAATGAGCAGTTCTTC. The encoded protein is CASSPWQGDNEQFF.

This chain links TRBV6-6 with TRBJ1-6, with D perhaps TRBD1 (6 bases). The CDR3 runs 15 residues. V lost 0 bases and J 6 bases, leaving 9 bases between the germline ends. Looked up from germline, CDR1 is MNHNY and CDR2 is SVGAGI (reference sequence). The CDR3 spells CASSYSQGSNSPLHF. The CDR3 bases are TGTGCCAGCAGTTACTCCCAGGGGAGTAATTCACCCCTCCACTTT.

The genes are TRBV6-5 and TRBJ2-3; 7 bases map to TRBD1. Germline V gene data show CDR1 as MNHEY and CDR2 as SVGAGI. The CDR3 sequence is 14 residues long. V was pared by 6 bases and J by 2 bases, with 5 bases of the junction left unmatched. As DNA, the CDR3 is TGTGCCAGCAGGTGGACAGGTTCCACAGATACGCAGTATTTT. Protein sequence: CASRWTGSTDTQYF.

The chain links TRBV9 to TRBJ2-3; 10 nucleotides line up with TRBD2. The CDR3 is made up of 16 amino acids. Trimming removed 2 bases from V and 3 bases from J; junction bases left unmatched: 6. Per germline, CDR1 SGDLS and CDR2 YYNGEE. The CDR3 is CASSVGTSGVTDTQYF. The CDR3 region has the DNA TGTGCCAGCAGCGTGGGCACTAGCGGGGTGACAGATACGCAGTATTTT.